A single count supports the clone carrying this T cell receptor (beta chain). Its target is unknown. TCRdb keeps only in-frame clones here, not all; method: immunoSEQ multiplex PCR. Of approximately 60,000 clones listed, 80% to 85% are singletons. The sample belongs to a study of OX40 agonist ivuxolimab in advanced cancers. Study information: In this cohort, patients received ivuxolimab, an agonistic anti-OX40 (CD134) antibody. Averaging approximately 60 years in age, with a range of roughly 23 to 80, the cohort was 82.7% male. Earlier anti-PD-1, anti-PD-L1 or anti-CTLA-4 therapy was permitted; 40% had received some. Study conclusions and caveats: It was also the case that some nonresponders had low normalized T-cell clonal expansion.

The V end lost 1 base, the J end lost 5 bases, and 14 bases lay between the germline ends. Germline lookup yields CDR1 LGHNA and CDR2 YNFKEQ. CDR3 size: 16 residues. The chain joins TRBV4-2 to TRBJ1-4; tentatively, D is TRBD1 (6 bases). The source was CD4+ or CD8+ T cells sorted from blood, collected in a trial of the OX40 agonist ivuxolimab. The TCR was taken from an adult with an advanced solid tumor such as melanoma, head and neck, liver or kidney cancer. The DNA of the CDR3 is TGTGCCAGCAGCCAAGTAAGAAGGGGGGCGAATGAAAAACTGTTTTTT. Its protein product is CASSQVRRGANEKLFF.